The 30 T cell receptor beta chains presented below share a single source sample, sequenced in a study of T-cell reconstitution after alpha-beta-depleted transplantation in children. Unique molecular identifiers featured in how the TCRbeta library was prepared. TCRdb reprocessed the PCR reads via MiXCR and lists one record per CDR3 protein. This sample has some 520,000 distinct CDR3 sequences, with less than 35% found just once. The sequences come from PBMCs from the stem cell graft donor, collected from the stem cell graft. The origin of the receptors is a human donor who donated a stem cell graft to a child with aplastic anemia.

This clonotype was counted once. The CDR3 sequence is CSVTGAGNTIYF. CDR3 bases: TGCAGCGTCACAGGGGCTGGAAACACCATATATTTT. The chain has TRBV29-1 and TRBJ1-3, with 7 positions matching TRBD1. Per germline, CDR1 SQVTM and CDR2 ANQGSEA. CDR3 length equals 12 residues. The trim removed 6 bases at V and 2 bases at J, leaving 1 base unmatched.

The gene calls are TRBV20-1 and TRBJ2-3; TRBD1 aligns across 9 bases. From germline, CDR1 is DFQATT and CDR2 SNEGSKA (reference sequence). V was pared by 0 bases and J by 2 bases, with 6 bases of the junction left unmatched. The CDR3 covers 16 residues. As DNA, the CDR3 is TGCAGTGCTAGAGATCAGGACAGGGGAGACACAGATACGCAGTATTTT. This gives the protein CSARDQDRGDTDTQYF.

This clonotype was picked up a small number of times. The CDR3 is CSVTGVGRGYTF. CDR3 nucleotides: TGCAGTGTCACGGGTGTGGGGAGGGGCTACACCTTC. The V gene is TRBV20-1, the J gene TRBJ1-2; D is undetermined. Germline-derived CDR1 and CDR2 are DFQATT and SNEGSKA (reference sequence). The CDR3 is 12 residues long. Trimming shortened V by 7 bases and J by 8 bases, and 17 bases separated the two germline ends.

This clonotype has only a few counts. This rearrangement joins TRBV6-1 to TRBJ1-5; D perhaps matches TRBD1 (6 bases). Germline CDR1 MNHNS, CDR2 SASEGT. Trimming shortened V by 6 bases and J by 6 bases, and 21 bases separated the two germline ends. The CDR3 covers 16 residues. The CDR3, as DNA: TGTGCCAGCAGCACACGGCCCAGGGGCCGCGGTCAGCCCCAGCATTTT. Translating it yields CASSTRPRGRGQPQHF.

The CDR3 DNA follows: TGTGCCAGCAGTGATACGGGGCGTCACACAGATACGCAGTATTTT. It is translated as CASSDTGRHTDTQYF. The V call is TRBV6-1, the J call TRBJ2-3, with D possibly called TRBD1 or TRBD2 (5 bases each). Trimming stripped 3 bases from V and 2 bases from J, with 12 bases between. CDR1 and CDR2 (germline): MNHNS, SASEGT. This CDR3 has 15 amino acids.

The table lists this clonotype with a few counts. J is TRBJ2-5 and V is TRBV29-1, with 7 bases aligning to TRBD2. Germline V gives CDR1 SQVTM, CDR2 ANQGSEA. V lost 0 bases to trimming and J lost 5 bases; unmatched junction nucleotides: 18. This CDR3 is 18 amino acids long. DNA for the CDR3: TGCAGCGTTGAAGAGGGGCCCCCGGGGTGGGAGGGCCCGGAGACCCAGTACTTC. Translated: CSVEEGPPGWEGPETQYF.

There are a few counts of this clonotype. The gene calls are TRBV19 and TRBJ1-5; 9 bases are shared with TRBD1. The CDR3 consists of 17 residues. V lost 6 bases and J lost 9; bases outside the gene matches: 18. The germline V gene encodes CDR1 LNHDA and CDR2 SQIVND (reference sequence). This CDR3 reads CASSLGGTGRYGAPQHF. DNA of the CDR3: TGTGCCAGTAGCCTCGGGGGGACAGGGCGATACGGAGCGCCCCAGCATTTT. Full variable domain (outside the CDR3, taken from reference TRBV19 and TRBJ1-5): DGGITQSPKYLFRKEGQNVTLSCEQNLNHDAMYWYRQDPGQGLRLIYYSQIVNDFQKGDIAEGYSVSREKKESFPLTVTSAQKNPTAFYLCASSLGGTGRYGAPQHFGDGTRLSIL.

This chain links TRBV20-1 with TRBJ2-3; 9 positions match TRBD2. The germline V gene has CDR1 DFQATT and CDR2 SNEGSKA (reference sequence). The V gene end was trimmed by 6 bases and the J gene end by 2 bases; junction bases not matched to a gene: 3. This CDR3 has 13 amino acids. As DNA, the CDR3 is TGCAGTGCAGTAGCGGGGGACACAGATACGCAGTATTTT. Amino acids: CSAVAGDTDTQYF.

The chain employs TRBV9 and TRBJ2-5; tentatively, D is TRBD1 (6 bases). Germline V gene data show CDR1 as SGDLS and CDR2 as YYNGEE. CDR3 length: 15 amino acids. V was cut by 3 bases and J by 2 bases, with 14 bases left in between. Here the CDR3 reads CASSAPRDRQETQYF. The CDR3, as DNA: TGTGCCAGCAGCGCCCCGAGAGACAGGCAAGAGACCCAGTACTTC.

Only a few counts were recorded for this clonotype. The chain employs TRBV20-1 and TRBJ1-1; no clear D. Trimming removed 0 bases at V and 5 bases at J, with 7 bases between. Germline V gene data show CDR1 as DFQATT and CDR2 as SNEGSKA (reference sequence). CDR3 length: 12 residues. CDR3 DNA sequence: TGCAGTGCTAGAGATCTAGGGACTGAAGCTTTCTTT. It specifies CSARDLGTEAFF.

V usage is TRBV5-1 and J usage is TRBJ2-5; D is unresolved. Germline V gene data show CDR1 as SGHRS and CDR2 as YFSETQ. The CDR3 is 14 residues long. V was shortened by 0 bases and J by 4 bases, with 10 bases between the two germline ends. CDR3 region: CASSLEAAGETQYF. The CDR3 nucleotides read TGCGCCAGCAGCTTGGAGGCAGCCGGAGAGACCCAGTACTTC.

This clonotype showed up just a few times. CDR3 nucleotide sequence: TGCAGTGCTAGATATGGTGGGGCACTAGCGGGAGTTCAGTACTTC. Translated: CSARYGGALAGVQYF. This chain links TRBV20-1 with TRBJ2-4; 11 bases align to TRBD2. V lost 2 bases and J lost 11; bases outside the gene matches: 11. CDR3 length equals 15 residues. Germline CDR1 and CDR2: DFQATT and SNEGSKA (reference sequence).

This chain uses TRBV11-1 with TRBJ2-6; D might be TRBD2 (5 bases). Germline V lookup: CDR1 SGHAT, CDR2 FQDESV (reference sequence). Trimming took off 5 bases at V and 2 bases at J, with 19 bases between the two ends. CDR3 size: 18 residues. CDR3 nucleotides: TGTGCCAGCAGCCTGACACGGGGTAAGAGGGCTGGGGCCAACGTCCTGACTTTC. Translating it yields CASSLTRGKRAGANVLTF.

The chain employs TRBV24-1 and TRBJ2-5; tentative D call: TRBD1 (6 bases). Trimming took off 7 bases at V and 4 bases at J, with 15 bases between the two ends. The CDR3 totals 14 residues. Germline CDR1 reads KGHDR; CDR2 reads SFDVKD. The CDR3 sequence: CATSQGIGAETQYF. The CDR3 DNA is TGTGCCACCAGCCAGGGGATCGGTGCAGAGACCCAGTACTTC.

The rearrangement links TRBV15 to TRBJ2-3; D remains ambiguous. The CDR3 loop spans 12 amino acids. V was pared by 0 bases and J by 8 bases, with 6 bases between. From germline, CDR1 is LNHNV and CDR2 YYDKDF (reference sequence). DNA for the CDR3: TGTGCCACCAGCAGAGATGGGCCTACGCAGTATTTT. It yields the protein CATSRDGPTQYF.

The chain employs TRBV15 and TRBJ2-1, with 9 bases that match TRBD2. This CDR3 region has 16 residues. Germline V CDR1 and CDR2: LNHNV, YYDKDF (reference sequence). After removal of 1 base from V and 9 bases from J, the junction contained 10 bases not matched to a gene. CDR3: CATSRAGGRADCEQFF. The DNA of the CDR3 is TGTGCCACCAGCAGAGCAGGCGGGAGGGCCGATTGTGAGCAGTTCTTC.

The chain couples TRBV27 to TRBJ2-7, with 9 bases that match TRBD2. This CDR3 is 16 amino acids long. Germline trimming cut 4 bases from V and 0 bases from J; bases unmatched to any gene: 7. CDR1 and CDR2 from the germline V gene are MNHEY and SMNVEV (reference sequence). The CDR3 nucleotides are TGTGCCAGCAGTTCCTCGACTAGCGGTAGCTCCTACGAGCAGTACTTC. It yields the protein CASSSSTSGSSYEQYF.

This clonotype was detected only a few times. V is TRBV12-3 or TRBV12-4 and J is TRBJ2-1; 8 bases match TRBD1. With V trimmed by 5 bases and J by 10 bases, 16 bases remained unmatched. The CDR3 sequence is 16 residues long. CDR3 region: CASSPQGANLDREQFF. The CDR3 DNA is TGTGCCAGCAGTCCTCAGGGGGCGAATCTAGACCGAGAGCAGTTCTTC.

There are many counts of this clonotype. The rearrangement links TRBV29-1 to TRBJ2-5; the D gene is possibly TRBD1 (6 bases). V dropped 7 bases and J dropped 5 bases, with 14 bases sitting between them. This CDR3 region has 12 residues. Germline values: CDR1 SQVTM, CDR2 ANQGSEA. CDR3: CSAGQSVETQYF. The CDR3 nucleotides are TGCAGCGCGGGACAAAGTGTGGAGACCCAGTACTTC.

This clonotype was counted between two and nine times. The chain carries TRBV20-1 and TRBJ2-1; 8 positions match TRBD2. Germline trimming cut 2 bases from V and 12 bases from J; bases unmatched to any gene: 15. The CDR3 totals 15 residues. Germline loops: CDR1 DFQATT, CDR2 SNEGSKA (reference sequence). The CDR3 DNA follows: TGCAGTGCTAGAAGTCTGCGGGAGGACCATAGGATGCAGTTCTTC. Encoded protein: CSARSLREDHRMQFF.

The gene calls are TRBV7-2 and TRBJ2-5, with D perhaps TRBD1 (6 bases). The CDR3 sequence is 16 residues long. Germline lookup yields CDR1 SGHTA and CDR2 FQGNSA. V was pared by 2 bases and J by 4 bases, with 17 bases between. The CDR3 DNA reads TGTGCCAGCAGCTTAAGGCTGGGGATAGGGGGAGAGACCCAGTACTTC. This codes for CASSLRLGIGGETQYF.

This clonotype has a handful of counts. The chain links TRBV7-9 to TRBJ2-7; unclear D gene. This CDR3 is built from 12 residues. Per the germline V gene, CDR1 is SEHNR and CDR2 is FQNEAQ (reference sequence). The V and J ends lost 2 bases and 4 bases respectively, with 6 bases between them. CDR3 region: CASSLKEYEQYF. The CDR3 DNA sequence: TGTGCCAGCAGCTTAAAAGAGTACGAGCAGTACTTC.

A few counts support this clonotype. The gene calls are TRBV20-1 and TRBJ2-7; 9 nucleotides align to TRBD1. Losses at the gene ends were 6 bases for V and 3 bases for J; bases not matched to a gene: 6. The CDR3 covers 13 residues. CDR1 is DFQATT and CDR2 is SNEGSKA in the germline V gene (reference sequence). CDR3 protein: CSAWGQGGYEQYF. For the CDR3, the DNA is TGCAGTGCCTGGGGACAGGGCGGCTACGAGCAGTACTTC.

The sample holds a few counts of this clonotype. The chain uses TRBV5-1 and TRBJ2-2; D perhaps matches TRBD2 (6 bases). There are 16 residues in the CDR3. The V and J ends lost 4 bases and 4 bases respectively, with 17 bases between them. The germline V gene encodes CDR1 SGHRS and CDR2 YFSETQ. DNA of the CDR3: TGCGCCAGCAGCCTGGTGTCGGGAGCGGTCACCGGGGAGCTGTTTTTT. This sequence encodes CASSLVSGAVTGELFF.

The chain is built from TRBV2 and TRBJ2-5; D call uncertain. This CDR3 contains 12 residues. The germline V gene encodes CDR1 SNHLY and CDR2 FYNNEI. Trimming removed 2 bases from V and 5 bases from J, with 6 bases in between. CDR3 bases: TGTGCCAGCAGTGAACAGGACGAGACCCAGTACTTC. Amino acids: CASSEQDETQYF.

The V call is TRBV11-2, the J call TRBJ2-4; TRBD1 is a possible D gene (6 bases). The CDR3 is made up of 14 amino acids. Trimming cost V 6 bases and J 2 bases, with 11 bases left between them. Germline V gives CDR1 SGHAT, CDR2 FQNNGV. The CDR3 sequence: CASRAGVSKNIQYF. For the CDR3, the DNA is TGTGCCAGCAGGGCAGGGGTGTCCAAAAACATTCAGTACTTC.

The chain has TRBV6-5 and TRBJ1-6, with D unclear. The CDR3 has 16 residues. V was trimmed by 2 bases and J by 0 bases, leaving 8 bases between them. Germline values: CDR1 MNHEY, CDR2 SVGAGI. CDR3: CASSYRTVSYNSPLHF. DNA of the CDR3: TGTGCCAGCAGTTACCGGACGGTCTCCTATAATTCACCCCTCCACTTT.

This clonotype has more than one count but fewer than ten. This sequence joins TRBV6-5 and TRBJ1-2; tentatively, D is TRBD1 (6 bases). Trimming took off 4 bases at V and 3 bases at J, with 12 bases between the two ends. CDR1 is MNHEY and CDR2 is SVGAGI in the germline V gene. There are 14 residues in the CDR3. The CDR3 DNA sequence: TGTGCCAGCAGTTCCCGGTACAGGGACTATGGCTACACCTTC. As protein: CASSSRYRDYGYTF.

The J gene is TRBJ2-1, the V gene TRBV15, with D perhaps TRBD2 (7 bases). The CDR3 is 15 residues long. Germline assignment: CDR1 LNHNV and CDR2 YYDKDF (reference sequence). Trimming removed 0 bases at V and 7 bases at J, with 13 bases between. The CDR3 DNA is TGTGCCACCAGCAGAGATCGGGGGGCGGGGAATGAGCAGTTCTTC. Encoded protein: CATSRDRGAGNEQFF.

The V and J genes are TRBV18 and TRBJ1-2; D is unresolved. From germline, CDR1 is KGHSH and CDR2 LQKENI. This CDR3 region has 14 residues. V shed 4 bases and J shed 2 bases, with 11 bases lying between them. The CDR3 here is CASSRSGNNYGYTF. DNA for the CDR3: TGTGCCAGCTCACGTTCAGGAAACAACTATGGCTACACCTTC.